This TCR beta chain was sequenced during a study of cytomegalovirus exposure and HLA in healthy donors. Study outcomes and limitations: In vitro, a few CMV-associated chains proved specific for CMV antigens.

Amplification used 60 Vbeta primers and 13 Jbeta primers. Sequencing used immunoSEQ multiplex PCR; TCRdb keeps in-frame clones, though not all of them. In all, the sample yields 95,000 to 150,000 clones. Germline CDR1 SGHTA, CDR2 FQGTGA. J was trimmed by 4 bases and V by 5 bases; bases with no gene match: 10. This CDR3 comprises 15 residues. On this clone: Its antigen is unidentified.

The material sequenced was PBMCs. J is TRBJ2-7 and V is TRBV7-3; 8 positions match TRBD2. The receptor's source is a man in his forties in good health and CMV-seronegative. The CDR3 DNA is TGTGCCAGCAGCACCTGGCGGGGGGTAGCATACGAGCAGTACTTC. This codes for CASSTWRGVAYEQYF.